The TCR beta chain under discussion was sequenced for a study of T cell responses to AZD1222 COVID-19 vaccine. The assay was immunoSEQ multiplex PCR, and TCRdb's table has in-frame clones only and misses some. The sample yields roughly 150,000 clones, roughly 87% seen once. General study findings and limits: Donors skewed white British and female; clonal diversity was possibly underestimated.

Germline CDR1 LGHDT, CDR2 YNNKEL (reference sequence). CDR3 length equals 16 residues. The junction had 11 bases not matched to a gene; V was cut back by 2 bases and J by 8 bases. A remark on this clone: Its matching antigen is unknown.

The sequences come from peripheral blood, collected 28 days after the second AZD1222 dose. The chain couples TRBV3-1 (or the pseudogene TRBV3-2) to TRBJ1-1, with TRBD1 identical over 10 bases. The receptor was isolated from an adult who received the AZD1222 COVID-19 vaccine. The CDR3 spells CASSQQTGQGGGEAFF. The CDR3 DNA is TGTGCCAGCAGCCAACAAACCGGACAGGGGGGCGGCGAAGCTTTCTTT.